This TCR beta chain was obtained from a study of blood T cell repertoires in COVID-19. The method was immunoSEQ multiplex PCR; TCRdb's version includes in-frame clones alone and lacks a portion of them. In the table there are over 300,000 clones, 87% of which are singletons. Trimming cost V 6 bases and J 4 bases; bases outside gene matches: 3. The CDR3 length is 13 residues. The germline V gene has CDR1 SGHDN and CDR2 FVKESK. The gene calls are TRBV14 and TRBJ1-3, with 7 positions matching TRBD1. This clonotype was obtained from a woman aged 25 to 39 who had recovered from COVID-19. Material for sequencing was PBMCs or T cells enriched from blood (not recorded which). The DNA of the CDR3 is TGTGCCAGCAGAGGGACAGTAGGAAACACCATATATTTT. This gives the protein CASRGTVGNTIYF.